A single sample is the source of the 15 T cell receptor beta chains below, sequenced in a study of T cells in localized non-small cell lung cancer. Here immunoSEQ multiplex PCR was the method, and the copy in TCRdb shows in-frame clones only, minus some. The top ten hold 5% to 6% of the sample, which has tens of thousands of clones, roughly 88% seen once. The sequences come from peripheral blood mononuclear cells, collected before any cancer treatment. These receptor sequences come from a male donor aged 60 or older with stage II lung adenocarcinoma.

The V and J genes are TRBV29-1 and TRBJ1-2; no clear D. The CDR3 is 14 amino acids. CDR1 and CDR2 from the germline V gene are SQVTM and ANQGSEA. V gave up 0 bases and J gave up 3 bases, with 11 bases separating them. CDR3 sequence (DNA): TGCAGCGTTGAAGATCGGGAGACGCACTATGGCTACACCTTC. Its protein is CSVEDRETHYGYTF.

V usage is TRBV10-3 and J usage is TRBJ1-5, with 7 positions matching TRBD1. The CDR3 consists of 17 residues. The V gene end was trimmed by 0 bases and the J gene end by 6 bases; junction bases not matched to a gene: 11. CDR1 is ENHRY, CDR2 SYGVKD, per germline. The CDR3 protein is CAISESVRGNVGQPQHF. The CDR3 DNA follows: TGTGCCATCAGTGAGTCGGTCAGGGGGAATGTTGGTCAGCCCCAGCATTTT.

The chain recombines TRBV6-6 with TRBJ1-5; possible D gene TRBD1, 5 bases. CDR1 MNHNY and CDR2 SVGAGI come from the germline V gene (reference sequence). Between the trimmed V and J ends, which lost 10 bases and 4 bases, there was a span of 11 bases. The CDR3 is made up of 12 amino acids. The CDR3 bases are TGTGCCACCGGGGAGGGGAATCAGCCCCAGCATTTT. As protein: CATGEGNQPQHF.

This chain connects TRBV5-1 to TRBJ1-1, with a weak D call TRBD1 (5 bases). V gave up 0 bases and J gave up 1 base, with 10 bases separating them. The CDR3 sequence is 15 residues long. The germline V gene has CDR1 SGHRS and CDR2 YFSETQ. The CDR3 loop is CASSLVTGANTEAFF. The CDR3 DNA is TGCGCCAGCAGCTTGGTAACTGGGGCGAACACTGAAGCTTTCTTT.

V and J are TRBV6-1 and TRBJ2-1; TRBD2 matches 7 bases. J was trimmed by 1 base and V by 4 bases; bases with no gene match: 4. CDR1 and CDR2 (germline): MNHNS, SASEGT. This CDR3 is built from 15 residues. CDR3 amino acids: CASSVASGSYNEQFF. In DNA form, the CDR3 reads TGTGCCAGCAGTGTTGCTAGCGGTTCCTACAATGAGCAGTTCTTC.

This clone has just one count. The rearrangement uses TRBV9 and TRBJ2-1; tentatively, D is TRBD1 or TRBD2 (5 bases each). In germline, CDR1 is SGDLS, CDR2 YYNGEE. The ends were cut back, 0 bases at V and 7 bases at J, with 17 bases in the middle. This CDR3 is 16 amino acids long. CDR3 sequence (DNA): TGTGCCAGCAGCGTAGTTGCTGGTAGGGGAGATAATGAGCAGTTCTTC. The encoded protein is CASSVVAGRGDNEQFF.

J is TRBJ2-6 and V is TRBV5-1; D possibly corresponds to TRBD1 (5 bases). This CDR3 has 16 amino acids. The V and J ends lost 1 base and 2 bases respectively, with 10 bases between them. CDR1 and CDR2 from the germline V gene are SGHRS and YFSETQ. As DNA, the CDR3 is TGCGCCAGCAGCTTGTTTTTGGGGCCTGGGGCCAACGTCCTGACTTTC. Translated, it gives CASSLFLGPGANVLTF.

The chain combines TRBV19 with TRBJ2-3, with D possibly being TRBD2 (5 bases). The germline V gene has CDR1 LNHDA and CDR2 SQIVND (reference sequence). With 6 bases removed from V and 2 bases from J, the gap between germline ends came to 12 bases. The CDR3 loop spans 14 amino acids. The CDR3, as DNA: TGTGCCAGTAGGGAGCGGACGTTCACAGATACGCAGTATTTT. This encodes CASRERTFTDTQYF.

The chain uses TRBV11-2 and TRBJ1-1, with 10 bases aligning to TRBD1. Germline CDR1 and CDR2: SGHAT and FQNNGV. The CDR3 sequence is 14 residues long. J was trimmed by 11 bases and V by 6 bases; bases with no gene match: 12. CDR3 amino acids: CASRHTGTGVFAFF. The CDR3 DNA reads TGTGCCAGCAGACACACCGGGACAGGGGTCTTCGCTTTCTTT.

The chain links TRBV27 to TRBJ2-7, with D hard to call. V was pared by 5 bases and J by 6 bases, with 14 bases between. CDR1 and CDR2 (germline): MNHEY, SMNVEV (reference sequence). The CDR3 length is 13 residues. As DNA, the CDR3 is TGTGCCAGCAGTAGAGTCGGATATACCGAGCAGTACTTC. Translation gives CASSRVGYTEQYF.

This rearrangement joins TRBV7-2 to TRBJ2-3, with D unclear. Germline loops: CDR1 SGHTA, CDR2 FQGNSA. V lost 0 bases, J lost 6 bases, and 10 bases lay in between. The CDR3 runs 14 residues. The CDR3, as DNA: TGTGCCAGCAGCTTAGCCCACGGGCAGGATACGCAGTATTTT. This encodes CASSLAHGQDTQYF.

The chain is built from TRBV5-5 and TRBJ2-5; D is ambiguous. The CDR3 is 13 amino acids. From germline, CDR1 is SGHKS and CDR2 YYEKEE (reference sequence). Trimming pared 1 base from V and 5 bases from J, leaving 9 bases between. The DNA for the CDR3 is TGTGCCAGCAGCTTGAACAGTTGGGAGACCCAGTACTTC. This gives the protein CASSLNSWETQYF.

The V gene is TRBV7-6, the J gene TRBJ2-3; the match to TRBD1 covers 8 bases. CDR1 and CDR2 from the germline V gene are SGHVS and FNYEAQ. The CDR3 extends over 16 amino acids. The J segment lost 6 bases and the V segment lost 3 bases, leaving 11 bases of the junction unmatched. The CDR3 nucleotides read TGTGCCAGCAGCTTGTTCACAGGGGGTATAGAGGATACGCAGTATTTT. Translating gives CASSLFTGGIEDTQYF.

V and J are TRBV4-1 and TRBJ2-3, with no clear D. Germline CDR1 and CDR2: MGHRA and YSYEKL. This CDR3 comprises 15 residues. The V gene lost 0 bases and the J gene lost 0 bases, with 7 bases spanning the gap. This chain's CDR3 is CASSQDRTSTDTQYF. The CDR3 region has the DNA TGCGCCAGCAGCCAAGATAGGACCAGCACAGATACGCAGTATTTT.

The chain employs TRBV18 and TRBJ1-2; TRBD1 is a possible D gene (5 bases). Germline loops: CDR1 KGHSH, CDR2 LQKENI. The CDR3 totals 15 residues. Trimming removed 3 bases at V and 4 bases at J, with 15 bases between. The CDR3 reads CASSPDRESSYGYTF. The DNA for the CDR3 is TGTGCCAGCTCACCCGACAGAGAATCTAGCTATGGCTACACCTTC. Full variable domain (missing parts from reference TRBV18 and TRBJ1-2): NAGVMQNPRHLVRRRGQEARLRCSPMKGHSHVYWYRQLPEEGLKFMVYLQKENIIDESGMPKERFSAEFPKEGPSILRIQQVVRGDSAAYFCASSPDRESSYGYTFGSGTRLTVV.